The rows below give T cell receptor beta chains drawn from one sample of a study of Ad26.COV2.S vaccination and SARS-CoV-2 variants. Profiling relied on immunoSEQ multiplex PCR, and the TCRdb table lists in-frame clones only, not all of them. The table includes 350,000 to 450,000 clones, roughly 85% detected once. Sample: peripheral blood, taken in a trial of Ad26.COV2.S vaccine versus placebo. These receptors were collected from a person between 18 and 59 years old who received the Ad26.COV2.S COVID-19 vaccine or a placebo. Each CDR3 is given with its conserved first and last residue. Fields, in order: J gene, D gene, clone size, V gene, CDR3 DNA, CDR3 protein. The D gene is left open where the match is weak. The size entry is marked missing in some rows and otherwise reads once, few, many or a size class.

>TRBJ2-4|TRBD2|NA|TRBV7-2
TGTGCCAGCAGCTTGACTAGCGGGGACCAAAACATTCAGTACTTC
CASSLTSGDQNIQYF
>TRBJ2-1|NA|NA|TRBV5-1
TGCGCCAGCAGCTTCGGGCAGAACAATGAGCAGTTCTTC
CASSFGQNNEQFF
>TRBJ2-3|NA|NA|TRBV19
TGTGCCAGTAGTATTAGAAGGAGGGGGGGGCCGGGCACAGATACGCAGTATTTT
CASSIRRRGGPGTDTQYF
>TRBJ1-5|NA|NA|TRBV9
TGTGCCAGCAGCGTAGGCGGGCAGAGTGGACAGCCCCAGCATTTT
CASSVGGQSGQPQHF
>TRBJ2-7|TRBD1|NA|TRBV5-5
TGTGCCAGCAGCAACCGGGACAGATACTACGAGCAGTACTTC
CASSNRDRYYEQYF
>TRBJ2-1|NA|NA|TRBV4-3
TGCGCCAGCAGCCAAGATTCGTCTGGGGAGTGGGGCGCTGAGCAGTTCTTC
CASSQDSSGEWGAEQFF
>TRBJ2-3|NA|NA|TRBV11-2
TGTGCCAGCAGCTTAGCTCCAGATACGCAGTATTTT
CASSLAPDTQYF
>TRBJ2-6|NA|NA|TRBV30
TGTGCCTGGAGTAAAGGACGGGACTCTGGGGCCAACGTCCTGACTTTC
CAWSKGRDSGANVLTF
>TRBJ2-7|TRBD2|NA|TRBV5-4
TGTGCCAGCAGCCTGGCTAGCCGGGGGGGAGAGCAGTACTTC
CASSLASRGGEQYF
>TRBJ1-5|TRBD1|NA|TRBV5-1
TGCGCCAGCAGCTTGGGACAGGGGGCTCAGCCCCAGCATTTT
CASSLGQGAQPQHF
>TRBJ2-2|NA|NA|TRBV6-5
TGTGCCGCAATCAGGGCCTCGAACACCGGGGAGCTGTTTTTT
CAAIRASNTGELFF
>TRBJ2-7|TRBD1|NA|TRBV9
TGTGCCAGCAGCGTAGGTGGGACAGGCTACGAGCAGTACTTC
CASSVGGTGYEQYF
>TRBJ2-7|TRBD2|NA|TRBV7-9
TGTGCCAGCAGCTGGGCCTATTCGCGGGAGGGCCCCGAGCAGTACTTC
CASSWAYSREGPEQYF
>TRBJ2-2|NA|NA|TRBV5-1
TGCGCCAGCAGTAACCCCGGGGAGCTGTTTTTT
CASSNPGELFF
>TRBJ1-4|NA|NA|TRBV11-2
TGTGCCAGCAGCTTAACTAATGAAAAACTGTTTTTT
CASSLTNEKLFF
>TRBJ1-6|TRBD1|NA|TRBV19
TGTGCCAGTAGTTTTTCCCCACCGGGACAGGGGCTCGCTCGTAATTCACCCCTCCACTTT
CASSFSPPGQGLARNSPLHF
>TRBJ2-7|TRBD1|NA|TRBV7-2
TGTGCCAGCAGTCGAACTATAAGACAGGGGGCCCCCGAGCAGTACTTC
CASSRTIRQGAPEQYF
>TRBJ2-1|TRBD2|NA|TRBV10-3
TGTGCCATCAGAGAGCGGGAGGCGGACTACAATGAGCAGTTCTTC
CAIREREADYNEQFF
>TRBJ2-1|TRBD2|few|TRBV28
TGTGCCAGCAGTTTAAACACGGGAGGGGCGCGCGATGAGCAGTTCTTC
CASSLNTGGARDEQFF
>TRBJ1-3|NA|few|TRBV11-2
TGTGCCAGCAGCCATGACAGGCCTGGAAACACCATATATTTT
CASSHDRPGNTIYF
>TRBJ2-2|NA|NA|TRBV24-1
TGTGCCACCACGCAAACGAACACCGGGGAGCTGTTTTTT
CATTQTNTGELFF
>TRBJ2-2|NA|NA|TRBV15
TGTGCCACCAGCAGGTGGGGGGCCGGGGAGCTGTTTTTT
CATSRWGAGELFF
>TRBJ1-2|NA|NA|TRBV19
TGTGCCAGTAGACAATTTACTGATAACTATGGCTACACCTTC
CASRQFTDNYGYTF
>TRBJ2-7|NA|NA|TRBV27
TGTGCCAGCAGTCCGGGACCAGGCTCCTACGAGCAGTACTTC
CASSPGPGSYEQYF
>TRBJ2-5|NA|NA|TRBV25-1
TGTGCCAGCAGTGACAGGCCCCAGAAGACCCAGTACTTC
CASSDRPQKTQYF
>TRBJ1-1|NA|NA|TRBV7-9
TGTGCCAGCAGCTTAGGGACAGAGAACACTGAAGCTTTCTTT
CASSLGTENTEAFF
>TRBJ2-5|NA|NA|TRBV10-1
TGCGCCAGCAGTGAGTCGGGGATTGCAGAGACCCAGTACTTC
CASSESGIAETQYF
>TRBJ2-2|NA|NA|TRBV10-3
TGTGCCATCAGTGAGTTAGGGTCCGGGGAGCTGTTTTTT
CAISELGSGELFF
>TRBJ2-7|NA|NA|TRBV28
TGTGCCAGCAGACTTCCGGGTGACTACGAGCAGTACTTC
CASRLPGDYEQYF
>TRBJ1-2|NA|NA|TRBV19
TGTGCCAGTACCCGGGGACGGAACTATGGCTACACCTTC
CASTRGRNYGYTF
>TRBJ1-1|TRBD1|NA|TRBV18
TGTGCCAGCTCACTCCAAATGACAGGGTCGAACACTGAAGCTTTCTTT
CASSLQMTGSNTEAFF
>TRBJ1-1|NA|NA|TRBV18
TGTGCCAGCTCCCCCGAGATGGGCACTGAAGCTTTCTTT
CASSPEMGTEAFF
>TRBJ2-3|NA|once|TRBV10-2
TGCGCCAGCAGTGAGTCGTGGAGCACAGATACGCAGTATTTT
CASSESWSTDTQYF
>TRBJ1-2|NA|NA|TRBV25-1
TGTGCCAGCAGTGGGGGTCTTGGGGGCTACACCTTC
CASSGGLGGYTF
>TRBJ1-4|TRBD1|NA|TRBV18
TGTGCCAGCTCACCTCCGCCGGGACAGGATAATGAAAAACTGTTTTTT
CASSPPPGQDNEKLFF
>TRBJ2-2|NA|NA|TRBV24-1
TGTGCCACCAGTGACACCCTGACGGGGGCAACCGGGGAGCTGTTTTTT
CATSDTLTGATGELFF
>TRBJ2-1|TRBD1|NA|TRBV10-2
TGCGCCAGCAGTGAGTCGACAGGGTCCCTAACCTACAATGAGCAGTTCTTC
CASSESTGSLTYNEQFF
>TRBJ2-3|TRBD2|NA|TRBV27
TGTGCCAGCAGTTTAAGCCCTAGCGGGGTTCTGGATACGCAGTATTTT
CASSLSPSGVLDTQYF
>TRBJ2-1|NA|NA|TRBV11-3
TGTGCCAGCAGCCCCCATGCAGGGAGCTCCTACAATGAGCAGTTCTTC
CASSPHAGSSYNEQFF
>TRBJ2-1|TRBD2|NA|TRBV19
TGTGCCAGTAGTGGTGGACTAGCGGCCTACAATGAGCAGTTCTTC
CASSGGLAAYNEQFF
>TRBJ2-1|NA|NA|TRBV10-3
TGTGCCATCAGTGAGTCGGCGGAAGATGAGCAGTTCTTC
CAISESAEDEQFF
>TRBJ1-4|NA|NA|TRBV7-9
TGTGCCAGCAGCAACGGGCAGAATAATGAAAAACTGTTTTTT
CASSNGQNNEKLFF
>TRBJ2-7|TRBD2|NA|TRBV25-1
TGTGCCAGCAGTGAACCGACTAGCGGGAGACCCTACGAGCAGTACTTC
CASSEPTSGRPYEQYF
>TRBJ2-1|NA|NA|TRBV11-2
TGTGCCAGCAGCCAAGACAGGAATGAGCAGTTCTTC
CASSQDRNEQFF
>TRBJ2-1|NA|NA|TRBV4-3
TGCGCCAGCAGCCAAGGATATCTAGCGTACAATGAGCAGTTCTTC
CASSQGYLAYNEQFF
>TRBJ2-3|TRBD2|once|TRBV7-2
TGTGCCAGCAGCCCAGCCCTAAGCGGGGTGACTAGCACAGATACGCAGTATTTT
CASSPALSGVTSTDTQYF
>TRBJ1-2|NA|NA|TRBV5-1
TGCGCCAGCAGCTATTACCGGGGCAGCCAGTCCTATGGCTACACCTTC
CASSYYRGSQSYGYTF
>TRBJ2-1|NA|NA|TRBV11-2
TGTGCCAGCAGCTTAAGGCTCCAATCCTACAATGAGCAGTTCTTC
CASSLRLQSYNEQFF
>TRBJ1-2|NA|NA|TRBV19
TGTGCCAGTAATCAGGTCCAGACAGAAACTAACTATGGCTACACCTTC
CASNQVQTETNYGYTF
>TRBJ2-1|NA|NA|TRBV5-6
TGTGCCAGCAGCTTGGGGTTCGGGATGAGCTCCTACAATGAGCAGTTCTTC
CASSLGFGMSSYNEQFF
>TRBJ2-7|TRBD1|few|TRBV7-8
TGTGCCAGCTGCCGGGGGCAGGGGGCTGTGTACGAGCAGTACTTC
CASCRGQGAVYEQYF
>TRBJ1-2|TRBD1|NA|TRBV6-5
TGTGCCAGCACCCATGACAGGGACGGTATAGGCTACACCTTC
CASTHDRDGIGYTF
>TRBJ1-1|TRBD1|NA|TRBV25-1
TGTGCCAGCAGTGAGCCGGACAGGGACGACACTGAAGCTTTCTTT
CASSEPDRDDTEAFF
>TRBJ2-6|NA|NA|TRBV6-2/TRBV6-3
TGTGCCAGCAGTAATTCGGTGGGAACTGGGGCCAACGTCCTGACTTTC
CASSNSVGTGANVLTF
>TRBJ1-1|TRBD1|NA|TRBV7-6
TGTGCCAGCAGCCTCGGACAGGGGAACACTGAAGCTTTCTTT
CASSLGQGNTEAFF
>TRBJ2-1|NA|NA|TRBV28
TGTGCCAGCACCCCACCAGGGACCGGGAGTGGCTACAATGAGCAGTTCTTC
CASTPPGTGSGYNEQFF
>TRBJ2-2|NA|many|TRBV24-1
TGTGCCACCAGTGATTTTTTCACCGGGGAGCTGTTTTTT
CATSDFFTGELFF
>TRBJ2-1|NA|NA|TRBV6-2/TRBV6-3
TGTGCCAGCAGTTACCAGCGGTCCTCCTACAATGAGCAGTTCTTC
CASSYQRSSYNEQFF
>TRBJ2-6|TRBD2|few|TRBV18
TGTGCCAGCTCACCCGAGACTAGCGCTGGGGCCAACGTCCTGACTTTC
CASSPETSAGANVLTF
>TRBJ2-2|NA|NA|TRBV6-2/TRBV6-3
TGTGCCAGCAGTAAGGAAGCCACCGGGGAGCTGTTTTTT
CASSKEATGELFF